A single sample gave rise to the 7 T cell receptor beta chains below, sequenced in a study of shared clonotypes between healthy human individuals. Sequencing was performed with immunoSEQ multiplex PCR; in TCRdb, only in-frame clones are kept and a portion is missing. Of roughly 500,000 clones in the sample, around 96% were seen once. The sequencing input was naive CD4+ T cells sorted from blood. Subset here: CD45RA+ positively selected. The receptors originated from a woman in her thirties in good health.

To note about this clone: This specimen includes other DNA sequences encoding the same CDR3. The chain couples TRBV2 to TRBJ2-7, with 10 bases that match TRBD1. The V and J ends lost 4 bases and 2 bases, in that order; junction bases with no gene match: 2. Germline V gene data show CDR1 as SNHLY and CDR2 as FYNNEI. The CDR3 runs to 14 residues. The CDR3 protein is CASSGQGAPYEQYF. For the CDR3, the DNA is TGTGCCAGCAGTGGACAGGGGGCTCCCTACGAGCAGTACTTC.

The CDR3 nucleotides are TGTGCCAGCAGTACTACAGGGGTTTACACTGAAGCTTTCTTT. It encodes CASSTTGVYTEAFF. The chain carries TRBV28 and TRBJ1-1; 7 bases are a match to TRBD1. Trimming took 5 bases from V and 3 from J; bases not matched to a gene: 6. The length of the CDR3 is 14 residues. Germline V gene data show CDR1 as MDHEN and CDR2 as SYDVKM.

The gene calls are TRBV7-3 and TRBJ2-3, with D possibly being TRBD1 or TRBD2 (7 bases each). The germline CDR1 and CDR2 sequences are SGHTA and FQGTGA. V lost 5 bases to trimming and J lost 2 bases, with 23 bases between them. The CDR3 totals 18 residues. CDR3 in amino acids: CASSRQGLQTSATDTQYF. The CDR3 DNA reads TGTGCCAGCAGCCGACAGGGTCTTCAAACTAGCGCCACAGATACGCAGTATTTT.

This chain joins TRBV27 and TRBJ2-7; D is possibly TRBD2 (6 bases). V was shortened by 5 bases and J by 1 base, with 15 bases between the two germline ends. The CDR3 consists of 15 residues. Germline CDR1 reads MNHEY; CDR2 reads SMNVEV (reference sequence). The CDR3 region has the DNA TGTGCCAGCAGTATTGCCGCGGGGAATTCCTACGAGCAGTACTTC. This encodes CASSIAAGNSYEQYF.

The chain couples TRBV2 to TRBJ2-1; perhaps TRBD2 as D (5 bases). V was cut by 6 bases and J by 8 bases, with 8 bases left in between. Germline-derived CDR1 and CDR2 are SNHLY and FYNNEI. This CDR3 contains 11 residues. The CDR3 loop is CASRLADEQFF. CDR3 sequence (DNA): TGTGCCAGCAGGCTAGCCGATGAGCAGTTCTTC.

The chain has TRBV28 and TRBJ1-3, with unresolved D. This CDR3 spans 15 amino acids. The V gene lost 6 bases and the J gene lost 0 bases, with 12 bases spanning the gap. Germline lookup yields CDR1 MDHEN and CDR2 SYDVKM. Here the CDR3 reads CASSSSAVSGNTIYF. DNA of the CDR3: TGTGCCAGCAGCTCATCGGCAGTCTCTGGAAACACCATATATTTT. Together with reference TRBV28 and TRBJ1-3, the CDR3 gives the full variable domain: DVKVTQSSRYLVKRTGEKVFLECVQDMDHENMFWYRQDPGLGLRLIYFSYDVKMKEKGDIPEGYSVSREKKERFSLILESASTNQTSMYLCASSSSAVSGNTIYFGEGSWLTVV.

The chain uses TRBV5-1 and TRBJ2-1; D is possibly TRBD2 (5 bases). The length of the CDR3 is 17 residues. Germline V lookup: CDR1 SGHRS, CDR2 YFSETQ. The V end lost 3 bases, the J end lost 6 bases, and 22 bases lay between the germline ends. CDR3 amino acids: CASSSQILGSNRNEQFF. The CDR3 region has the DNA TGCGCCAGCAGCTCCCAGATACTAGGATCGAATCGCAATGAGCAGTTCTTC.